This T cell receptor (beta chain) stems from a study of technical replicates of blood from several donors. The repertoire was sequenced with immunoSEQ multiplex PCR; TCRdb's copy has only in-frame clones and lacks some. In the table there are fewer than 75,000 clones, more than 75% of which are singletons. The CDR3 extends over 16 amino acids. After removal of 3 bases from V and 4 bases from J, the junction contained 11 bases not matched to a gene. Germline assignment: CDR1 WNHNN and CDR2 SYGVQD (reference sequence). This clonotype originated in a human donor in good health. Some clones in this sample may be carry-over from other donors' samples. The sample comprised PBMCs. The chain carries TRBV10-1 and TRBJ2-7, with 8 bases fitting TRBD2. The CDR3 loop reads CASSDRGGAFFYEQYF. DNA for the CDR3: TGCGCCAGCAGTGATCGGGGGGGGGCGTTCTTTTACGAGCAGTACTTC.